This TCR beta chain came from a study of shared clonotypes between healthy human individuals. Study-wide results and caveats: Generation probability values for non-shared clonotypes were lower than those for clonotypes shared by all four donors.

The CDR3 is made up of 15 amino acids. The V gene's germline CDR1 is MDHEN and CDR2 SYDVKM. A single count supports this clone. Its antigen is not identified. The germline gene is not matched at one end of the junction; a read error may be the cause. Sorted-subset replicate PCRs used approximately 180 ng of genomic DNA. This amount corresponded to approximately 30,000 T cell genomes. Data came from immunoSEQ multiplex PCR; TCRdb stores just in-frame clones and leaves some out. The data hold about 1.1 million clones, with 75% to 85% observed a single time. The chain links TRBV28 to TRBJ2-3, with D possibly matching TRBD2 (6 bases). The sequence was obtained from a man between 18 and 35 years old in good health. Some clones in this sample may be carry-over from other donors' samples. Input material: memory CD4+ T cells from PBMCs. The subset here: CD45RA-negative fraction. The CDR3 coding sequence is TGTGCCAGCAGCTTATCGGGACTGAGCACAGATACGCAGTATTTT. Protein product: CASSLSGLSTDTQYF.